The entry below describes one TCR beta chain. The target antigen is unknown. V lost 5 bases, J lost 5 bases, and 4 bases stayed unmatched. Looked up from germline, CDR1 is DFQATT and CDR2 is SNEGSKA (reference sequence). CDR3 length: 12 amino acids. TCRdb redid the calling of the 5' RACE reads with MiXCR, one entry per CDR3 protein. The sample has approximately 350,000 distinct CDR3 sequences, under 15% seen once. The record originates from a study of T-cell memory formation after mild COVID-19. On the study more broadly: The study found TCR clusters largely donor specific.

Study-level points and caveats: Clones shrinking between day 15 and 85 showed a balanced CD4/CD8 split, and those that grew later tilted toward CD4+.

Sequencing was done on a sample of PBMCs or a T cell subset sorted from them (not recorded which). The V gene is TRBV20-1, the J gene TRBJ2-3; 7 nucleotides agree with TRBD1. The source is a man between 18 and 29 years old who had mild COVID-19 (a few samples of this study predate the infection). Cell type and time point are not known. CDR3 DNA sequence: TGCAGTGCTCGAGGGGGCGGAGATACGCAGTATTTT. Protein sequence: CSARGGGDTQYF.